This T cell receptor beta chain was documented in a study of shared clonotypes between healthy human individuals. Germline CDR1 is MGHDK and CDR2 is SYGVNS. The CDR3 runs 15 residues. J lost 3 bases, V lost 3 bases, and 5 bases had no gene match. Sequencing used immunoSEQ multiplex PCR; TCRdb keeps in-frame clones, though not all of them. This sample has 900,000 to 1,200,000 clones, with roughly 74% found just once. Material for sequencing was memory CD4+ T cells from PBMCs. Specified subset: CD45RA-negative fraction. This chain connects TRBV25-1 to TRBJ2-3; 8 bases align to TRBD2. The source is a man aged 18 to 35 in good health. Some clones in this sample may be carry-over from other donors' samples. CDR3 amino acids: CASSDRLAMTDTQYF. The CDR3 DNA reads TGTGCCAGCAGTGACCGACTAGCGATGACAGATACGCAGTATTTT.